The 19 T cell receptor beta chains reported below all come from one sample, sequenced in a study of CD8+CD57+ T cells in acquired aplastic anemia. Genomic DNA templated the TCR beta VDJ and CDR3 profiling. TCRdb reanalysed the reads using MiXCR and keeps one entry per CDR3 protein. The sample lists about 400,000 distinct CDR3 sequences, about 70% occurring once. Input material: sorted CD4+, CD8+, or CD8+CD57+ T cells (not recorded which) from PBMCs. The source of these receptors is a human donor in good health, serving as a control.

V gene TRBV10-1 combines with J gene TRBJ1-1; D gene uncertain. Trimming took off 3 bases at V and 10 bases at J, with 12 bases between the two ends. Germline lookup yields CDR1 WNHNN and CDR2 SYGVQD (reference sequence). This CDR3 has 12 residues. For the CDR3, the DNA is TGCGCCAGCAGTGAACCGGGGAGCGGAGCTTTCTTT. It is translated as CASSEPGSGAFF.

Regarding this clonotype: The DNA is left out, because the CDR3 cannot be placed on it with certainty; the CDR3 is given as TCRdb lists it. The chain combines TRBV7-2 with TRBJ2-3; no check of the table's D call, TRBD1, against the DNA was made. Looked up from germline, CDR1 is SGHTA and CDR2 is FQGNSA. From its first to its last residue, the CDR3 has 15 amino acids. CDR3: CASSLPGGEQYFGYF.

The genes are TRBV7-8 and TRBJ1-5; D unclear. V was clipped by 6 bases and J by 5 bases, with 14 bases between them. The CDR3 length is 14 residues. Germline V gene sequence: CDR1 SGHVS, CDR2 FQNEAQ. The CDR3 loop is CASSDWAVDQPQHF. CDR3 bases: TGTGCCAGCAGTGATTGGGCAGTCGATCAGCCCCAGCATTTT.

The chain uses TRBV7-2 and TRBJ1-2, with D tentatively TRBD1 (6 bases). The CDR3 loop spans 13 amino acids. Trimming left V 7 bases short and J 5 bases short, with 14 bases between. Germline lookup yields CDR1 SGHTA and CDR2 FQGNSA. In nucleotides, the CDR3 is TGTGCCAGCACCACCGACAGGATTTATGGCTACACCTTC. Translation: CASTTDRIYGYTF. Supplemented by reference TRBV7-2 and TRBJ1-2, the full variable domain reads GAGVSQSPSNKVTEKGKDVELRCDPISGHTALYWYRQSLGQGLEFLIYFQGNSAPDKSGLPSDRFSAERTGGSVSTLTIQRTQQEDSAVYLCASTTDRIYGYTFGSGTRLTVV.

This clonotype was recorded a few times. The chain links TRBV24-1 to TRBJ2-1, with 9 bases lining up with TRBD1. Germline trimming cut 4 bases from V and 9 bases from J; bases unmatched to any gene: 6. This CDR3 is built from 14 residues. Germline CDR1 is KGHDR and CDR2 is SFDVKD. CDR3 nucleotide sequence: TGTGCCACCAGTGACCGGACAGGGGTCGGTGAGCAGTTCTTC. It yields the protein CATSDRTGVGEQFF.

This chain uses TRBV7-9 with TRBJ2-7; D is possibly TRBD1 or TRBD2 (7 bases each). The CDR3 is made up of 15 amino acids. Germline V gene sequence: CDR1 SEHNR, CDR2 FQNEAQ (reference sequence). The V end lost 4 bases, the J end lost 2 bases, and 15 bases lay between the germline ends. CDR3 region: CASSSGGGRAYEQYF. The CDR3 bases are TGTGCCAGCAGCTCAGGGGGGGGGCGAGCCTACGAGCAGTACTTC.

The chain uses TRBV12-3 or TRBV12-4 and TRBJ1-1, with D unclear. This CDR3 is 13 amino acids long. V lost 7 bases, J lost 3 bases, and 12 bases lay in between. This CDR3 reads CASMGETDTEAFF. Here the CDR3 DNA reads TGTGCCAGCATGGGCGAAACGGACACTGAAGCTTTCTTT.

Worth noting for this clonotype: The junction differs from germline at one of its ends, possibly a read error. The chain links TRBV7-2 to TRBJ1-5, with TRBD1 as a possible D gene (6 bases). The germline gives CDR1 SGHTA, CDR2 FQGNSA. The CDR3 length is 14 residues. The CDR3 DNA reads TGTGCCAGCAGCTCAAGGGACGACAGGCGTCTCCACAATTTT. Protein product: CASSSRDDRRLHNF. The full variable domain, with the rest looked up from reference TRBV7-2 and TRBJ1-5, is GAGVSQSPSNKVTEKGKDVELRCDPISGHTALYWYRQSLGQGLEFLIYFQGNSAPDKSGLPSDRFSAERTGGSVSTLTIQRTQQEDSAVYLCASSSRDDRRLHNFGDGTRLSIL.

This clonotype was counted at least ten times. The chain joins TRBV7-2 to TRBJ1-5; TRBD1 is a possible D gene (6 bases). V shed 5 bases and J shed 7 bases, with 15 bases lying between them. Germline CDR1 reads SGHTA; CDR2 reads FQGNSA. The CDR3 is 14 residues long. The CDR3 sequence: CASSPRGLGQPQHF. CDR3 sequence (DNA): TGTGCCAGCAGCCCCCGGGGGCTTGGGCAGCCCCAGCATTTT.

The chain is built from TRBV10-1 and TRBJ2-1; D perhaps matches TRBD2 (6 bases). V lost 6 bases to trimming and J lost 0 bases, with 9 bases between them. There are 14 residues in the CDR3. Germline V CDR1 and CDR2: WNHNN, SYGVQD (reference sequence). CDR3 nucleotide sequence: TGCGCCAGCAGGAACGGGAGCTCCTACAATGAGCAGTTCTTC. It specifies CASRNGSSYNEQFF.

Comment on this clonotype: At one of its ends the junction is not consistent with the germline gene, which may arise from a read error. The V and J genes are TRBV7-4 and TRBJ2-3; no definite D call. CDR3 length equals 14 residues. Germline CDR1 is SGHVT and CDR2 is SQSDAQ. The CDR3 loop is CASSMARNTEKQFF. CDR3 nucleotides: TGTGCCAGCAGCATGGCCAGGAATACAGAGAAGCAGTTCTTT. Based on the CDR3 plus reference TRBV7-4 and TRBJ2-3, the full variable domain is GAGVSQSPRYKVAKRGRDVALRCDSISGHVTLYWYRQTLGQGSEVLTYSQSDAQRDKSGRPSGRFSAERPERSVSTLKIQRTEQGDSAVYLCASSMARNTEKQFFGPGTRLTVL.

The chain carries TRBV12-3 or TRBV12-4 and TRBJ2-1; no clear D gene. The length of the CDR3 is 14 residues. V lost 4 bases to trimming and J lost 12 bases, with 19 bases between them. The CDR3 sequence: CASSSNVRHARQFF. As DNA, the CDR3 is TGTGCCAGCAGTTCGAACGTTCGACATGCTAGGCAGTTCTTC.

Ten or more counts support this clonotype. The V gene is TRBV19, the J gene TRBJ2-2, with 8 bases fitting TRBD2. CDR1 and CDR2 from the germline V gene are LNHDA and SQIVND (reference sequence). The CDR3 has 16 residues. Trimming at V came to 4 bases and at J to 5 bases, leaving 9 bases not matched to a gene. CDR3 sequence reads: CASSTPGGPRTGELFF. For the CDR3, the DNA is TGTGCCAGTAGTACCCCGGGGGGGCCGAGGACCGGGGAGCTGTTTTTT.

This chain links TRBV20-1 with TRBJ2-7; possibly TRBD2 for D (5 bases). V was cut by 6 bases and J by 9 bases, with 21 bases left in between. The germline gives CDR1 DFQATT, CDR2 SNEGSKA (reference sequence). This CDR3 comprises 13 residues. CDR3 DNA sequence: TGCAGTGCAGCCACCAGGTTGGAGGCCAGGCAGTACTTC. This sequence encodes CSAATRLEARQYF.

In regard to this clonotype: Mismatch with germline at one junction end may stem from a read error. The rearrangement uses TRBV6-1 and TRBJ2-3; 8 nucleotides match TRBD1. Germline CDR1 MNHNS, CDR2 SASEGT. The CDR3 is 13 amino acids. CDR3 nucleotides: TGTACCAGCAACAGGGGGAGCACCGATACGCAGGACTTT. This translates into CTSNRGSTDTQDF.

This clonotype was seen many times. The chain carries TRBV6-2 or TRBV6-3 and TRBJ2-7, with 9 bases matching TRBD2. This CDR3 has 18 amino acids. Germline CDR1 is MNHEY and CDR2 is SVGEGT. V dropped 2 bases and J dropped 1; count of bases not matched to a gene: 12. As DNA, the CDR3 is TGTGCCAGCAGTTACCTTTATCTGAGCGGGGGGTATTCCTACGAGCAGTACTTC. This encodes CASSYLYLSGGYSYEQYF.

This clonotype was picked up many times. This chain uses TRBV5-6 with TRBJ1-6; no clear D. V shed 2 bases and J shed 15 bases, with 15 bases lying between them. The CDR3 is 13 residues long. Germline-derived CDR1 and CDR2 are SGHDT and YYEEEE. The CDR3 loop reads CASSLPRIRGLHF. In DNA form, the CDR3 reads TGTGCCAGCAGCTTACCCAGGATTCGAGGCCTCCACTTT. The variable domain in full, completed from reference TRBV5-6 and TRBJ1-6, reads DAGVTQSPTHLIKTRGQQVTLRCSPKSGHDTVSWYQQALGQGPQFIFQYYEEEERQRGNFPDRFSGHQFPNYSSELNVNALLLGDSALYLCASSLPRIRGLHFGNGTRLTVT.

This clonotype came up a few times. The V gene is TRBV19, the J gene TRBJ2-1; 10 bases line up with TRBD2. In germline, CDR1 is LNHDA, CDR2 SQIVND (reference sequence). The CDR3 sequence is 15 residues long. V shed 5 bases, J shed 3 bases, and the junction held 4 bases outside the gene matches. The CDR3 region has the DNA TGTGCCAGTAGTCCCTCTAGCGGGGGCTACAATGAGCAGTTCTTC. Protein product: CASSPSSGGYNEQFF. Looking up the rest from reference TRBV19 and TRBJ2-1 gives the full variable domain: DGGITQSPKYLFRKEGQNVTLSCEQNLNHDAMYWYRQDPGQGLRLIYYSQIVNDFQKGDIAEGYSVSREKKESFPLTVTSAQKNPTAFYLCASSPSSGGYNEQFFGPGTRLTVL.

This clonotype was counted many times. The rearrangement uses TRBV13 and TRBJ1-1; D is uncertain. Deletions cut 0 bases from V and 3 bases from J, with 8 bases between. The germline V gene encodes CDR1 PRHDT and CDR2 FYEKMQ (reference sequence). The CDR3 consists of 14 residues. The CDR3 loop is CASSLGSADTEAFF. The CDR3 nucleotides are TGTGCCAGCAGCTTAGGGAGTGCGGACACTGAAGCTTTCTTT.